This is a list of T cell receptor beta chains from one sample in a study of Graves' ophthalmopathy and Graves' hyperthyroidism. Each CDR3 protein is one row after TCRdb ran MiXCR on the multiplex PCR reads. The table includes some 370,000 distinct CDR3 sequences, about 17% detected once. The specimen sequenced was peripheral blood. All receptors come from an adult woman with stable Graves' hyperthyroidism. Each CDR3 is given with its conserved first and last residue. A D gene is named only where the DNA matches it firmly. Some rows have no size entry. The others give once, few or many, or a class for an expanded clone.

d_call: NA; clone_size: few; j_call: TRBJ2-7; v_call: TRBV3-1; cdr3_nt: TGTGCCAGCAGCCACGAGGCTCTCTACGAGCAGTACTTC; cdr3_aa: CASSHEALYEQYF
d_call: TRBD1; clone_size: many; j_call: TRBJ1-2; v_call: TRBV28; cdr3_nt: TGTGCCAGCAGTAGAGGGACAGCTGCTAACTATGGCTACACCTTC; cdr3_aa: CASSRGTAANYGYTF
d_call: TRBD1; clone_size: NA; j_call: TRBJ2-7; v_call: TRBV6-1; cdr3_nt: TGTGCCAGCAGTGAAGCGGGGACAGGGGTATTCGAGCAGTACTTC; cdr3_aa: CASSEAGTGVFEQYF
d_call: NA; clone_size: many; j_call: TRBJ1-5; v_call: TRBV20-1; cdr3_nt: TGCAGTGCTGGTGGTCGGGGTGGCAATCAGCCCCAGCATTTT; cdr3_aa: CSAGGRGGNQPQHF
d_call: TRBD1; clone_size: many; j_call: TRBJ1-5; v_call: TRBV28; cdr3_nt: TGTGCCAGCAGTTTCACCGGGACAGGGGACCAGCCCCAGCATTTT; cdr3_aa: CASSFTGTGDQPQHF
d_call: NA; clone_size: many; j_call: TRBJ2-2; v_call: TRBV29-1; cdr3_nt: TGCAGCGTTGGGGACATAAACACCGGGGAGCTGTTTTTT; cdr3_aa: CSVGDINTGELFF
d_call: TRBD1; clone_size: many; j_call: TRBJ2-2; v_call: TRBV19; cdr3_nt: TGTGCCAGTAGCTTCCGGACAGGGGACACCGGGGAGCTGTTTTTT; cdr3_aa: CASSFRTGDTGELFF
d_call: NA; clone_size: many; j_call: TRBJ2-7; v_call: TRBV12-3/TRBV12-4; cdr3_nt: TGTGCCAGCAGTTACAGGGCCGAGCAGTACTTC; cdr3_aa: CASSYRAEQYF
d_call: NA; clone_size: many; j_call: TRBJ2-7; v_call: TRBV20-1; cdr3_nt: TGCAGTGCTAGAGATACGGGTCTGTACGAGCAGTACTTC; cdr3_aa: CSARDTGLYEQYF
d_call: TRBD2; clone_size: many; j_call: TRBJ2-7; v_call: TRBV7-2; cdr3_nt: TGTGCCAGCAGCACGGGACTAGCGGGAGGGCCGGGGGAGCAGTACTTC; cdr3_aa: CASSTGLAGGPGEQYF
d_call: TRBD2; clone_size: many; j_call: TRBJ2-7; v_call: TRBV7-2; cdr3_nt: TGTGCCAGCACTCTCCGTGCCCGGGACTACTCTAGTGAGCAGTACTTC; cdr3_aa: CASTLRARDYSSEQYF
d_call: TRBD1; clone_size: NA; j_call: TRBJ1-2; v_call: TRBV19; cdr3_nt: TGTGCCAGTAGTATTACAGGGGGCGCCGGCTGTGGCTACACCTTC; cdr3_aa: CASSITGGAGCGYTF
d_call: TRBD1; clone_size: many; j_call: TRBJ2-7; v_call: TRBV18; cdr3_nt: TGTGCCAGTAGTCCCGGGACAGACTACGAGCAGTACTTC; cdr3_aa: CASSPGTDYEQYF
d_call: NA; clone_size: many; j_call: TRBJ2-2; v_call: TRBV29-1; cdr3_nt: TGCAGCGTTGTGGAGAGGAACACCGGGGAGCTGTTTTTT; cdr3_aa: CSVVERNTGELFF
d_call: TRBD2; clone_size: many; j_call: TRBJ2-7; v_call: TRBV7-2; cdr3_nt: TGTGCCAGCAGCCCGGGGACTAGCGGGGATTACTACGAGCAGTACTTC; cdr3_aa: CASSPGTSGDYYEQYF
d_call: NA; clone_size: many; j_call: TRBJ2-2; v_call: TRBV12-3/TRBV12-4; cdr3_nt: TGTGCCAGCAGGGACTTCACCGGGGAGCTGTTTTTT; cdr3_aa: CASRDFTGELFF
d_call: NA; clone_size: many; j_call: TRBJ1-5; v_call: TRBV4-1; cdr3_nt: TGCGCCAGCAGCCAAGTGCCGTTGACACCCATCAAGCCCCAGCATTTT; cdr3_aa: CASSQVPLTPIKPQHF
d_call: NA; clone_size: many; j_call: TRBJ2-2; v_call: TRBV20-1; cdr3_nt: TGCAGTGCTAGAGTTCAGTCGAACACCGGGGAGCTGTTTTTT; cdr3_aa: CSARVQSNTGELFF
d_call: NA; clone_size: NA; j_call: TRBJ1-5; v_call: TRBV28; cdr3_nt: TGTGCCAACAGTCCCCCCAGGACCAATATGCAGCCCCAGCATTTT; cdr3_aa: CANSPPRTNMQPQHF
d_call: TRBD2; clone_size: many; j_call: TRBJ2-7; v_call: TRBV28; cdr3_nt: TGTGCCAGCAGTTACTCACGGGGACTAGCGGGACTTCACGAGCAGTACTTC; cdr3_aa: CASSYSRGLAGLHEQYF
d_call: TRBD1; clone_size: many; j_call: TRBJ2-7; v_call: TRBV25-1; cdr3_nt: TGTGCCAGCAAAGGGCCAGGGGGCCAATCCTCCTACGAGCAGTACTTC; cdr3_aa: CASKGPGGQSSYEQYF
d_call: TRBD2; clone_size: many; j_call: TRBJ2-7; v_call: TRBV5-1; cdr3_nt: TGCGCCAGCAGCTTGACTAGCGCCTACGCCTACGAGCAGTACTTC; cdr3_aa: CASSLTSAYAYEQYF
d_call: NA; clone_size: many; j_call: TRBJ1-6; v_call: TRBV4-3; cdr3_nt: TGCGCCAGCAGCCAAGAAATCGGATGGGCTTCACCCCTCCACTTT; cdr3_aa: CASSQEIGWASPLHF
d_call: NA; clone_size: many; j_call: TRBJ1-1; v_call: TRBV11-2; cdr3_nt: TGTGCCAGCACCTTAAGGGGAGGAATGAACACTGAAGCTTTCTTT; cdr3_aa: CASTLRGGMNTEAFF
d_call: NA; clone_size: many; j_call: TRBJ1-1; v_call: TRBV7-2; cdr3_nt: TGTGCCAGCAGCCTTGCTGGTGGGGCAGGCCTCATGAACACTGAAGCTTTCTTT; cdr3_aa: CASSLAGGAGLMNTEAFF
d_call: TRBD2; clone_size: few; j_call: TRBJ2-4; v_call: TRBV20-1; cdr3_nt: TGCAGTTACGCTACGGGAGGGCGGAACATTCAGTACTTC; cdr3_aa: CSYATGGRNIQYF
d_call: NA; clone_size: many; j_call: TRBJ2-7; v_call: TRBV4-2; cdr3_nt: TGTGCCAGCAGCCATATCGTTAGCACAAAAGGATACGAGCAGTACTTC; cdr3_aa: CASSHIVSTKGYEQYF
d_call: NA; clone_size: NA; j_call: TRBJ1-6; v_call: TRBV2; cdr3_nt: TGTGCCAGCAGTGAAATGGGGGGCGATAATTCACCCCTCCACTTT; cdr3_aa: CASSEMGGDNSPLHF
d_call: NA; clone_size: many; j_call: TRBJ2-7; v_call: TRBV15; cdr3_nt: TGTGCCACCAGCAGCGACGCGGGCTACGAGCAGTACTTC; cdr3_aa: CATSSDAGYEQYF
d_call: NA; clone_size: NA; j_call: TRBJ2-7; v_call: TRBV6-2/TRBV6-3; cdr3_nt: TGTGCCAGCAGTTACAACAAGGCCGGGGAGCAGTACTTC; cdr3_aa: CASSYNKAGEQYF
d_call: NA; clone_size: NA; j_call: TRBJ2-7; v_call: TRBV11-1; cdr3_nt: TGTGCCAGCAGCTCACTAGCCGGACTCCTCGCCTACGAGCAGTACTTC; cdr3_aa: CASSSLAGLLAYEQYF
d_call: TRBD1; clone_size: many; j_call: TRBJ1-6; v_call: TRBV6-5; cdr3_nt: TGTGCCAGCAATTCAGGGGGCACGACTTCACCCCTCCACTTT; cdr3_aa: CASNSGGTTSPLHF
d_call: TRBD1; clone_size: NA; j_call: TRBJ2-7; v_call: TRBV20-1; cdr3_nt: TGCAGTGCTAGAGATCGAGGGGGCGAATACCCTTACGAGCAGTACTTC; cdr3_aa: CSARDRGGEYPYEQYF
d_call: TRBD1; clone_size: many; j_call: TRBJ2-5; v_call: TRBV13; cdr3_nt: TGTGCCATCCAAAACAGGGGGCAAGAGACCCAGTACTTC; cdr3_aa: CAIQNRGQETQYF
d_call: TRBD1; clone_size: many; j_call: TRBJ2-7; v_call: TRBV30; cdr3_nt: TGTGCCTGGAGTGTGTACAGGGGCTCCTACGAGCAGTACTTC; cdr3_aa: CAWSVYRGSYEQYF
d_call: TRBD2; clone_size: few; j_call: TRBJ2-2; v_call: TRBV5-1; cdr3_nt: TGCGCCAGCAGCTCGAGTACGGGACTAGCGTACACCGGGGAGCTGTTTTTT; cdr3_aa: CASSSSTGLAYTGELFF
d_call: NA; clone_size: NA; j_call: TRBJ1-1; v_call: TRBV5-6; cdr3_nt: TGTGCCAGCAGCTCCGGGACTCTCGATGAAGCTTTCTTT; cdr3_aa: CASSSGTLDEAFF
d_call: NA; clone_size: many; j_call: TRBJ1-1; v_call: TRBV29-1; cdr3_nt: TGCAGCGTTGTATCCGGGGGCTTTTCTGAAGCTTTCTTT; cdr3_aa: CSVVSGGFSEAFF
d_call: NA; clone_size: few; j_call: TRBJ2-4; v_call: TRBV11-2; cdr3_nt: TGTGCCAGCAGCTTAGTCCCGGGTGTGGACATTCAGTACTTC; cdr3_aa: CASSLVPGVDIQYF
d_call: NA; clone_size: NA; j_call: TRBJ2-2; v_call: TRBV7-6; cdr3_nt: TGTGCCAGCAGCTTAATCTGGTCCTCCCGATACACCGGGGAGCTGTTTTTT; cdr3_aa: CASSLIWSSRYTGELFF
d_call: TRBD1; clone_size: many; j_call: TRBJ1-2; v_call: TRBV12-3/TRBV12-4; cdr3_nt: TGTGCCAGCAGTTTTGGACAGGGGGCGTTTGGCTACACCTTC; cdr3_aa: CASSFGQGAFGYTF
d_call: TRBD1; clone_size: few; j_call: TRBJ1-1; v_call: TRBV4-1; cdr3_nt: TGCGCCAGCAGCCAAGTTGGGACAGGGGGCTGGAACACTGAAGCTTTCTTT; cdr3_aa: CASSQVGTGGWNTEAFF
d_call: NA; clone_size: NA; j_call: TRBJ2-7; v_call: TRBV7-2; cdr3_nt: TGTGCCAGCCCTCACCCGGGCAACGAGCAGTACTTC; cdr3_aa: CASPHPGNEQYF
d_call: NA; clone_size: many; j_call: TRBJ2-5; v_call: TRBV12-3/TRBV12-4; cdr3_nt: TGTGCCAGCAATACGAGGAGGGGCGAAGAGACCCAGTACTTC; cdr3_aa: CASNTRRGEETQYF
d_call: NA; clone_size: NA; j_call: TRBJ1-5; v_call: TRBV12-3/TRBV12-4; cdr3_nt: TGTGCCAGCAGTTTAGAACAGGGCGGTAACAATCAGCCCCAGCATTTT; cdr3_aa: CASSLEQGGNNQPQHF
d_call: NA; clone_size: many; j_call: TRBJ1-2; v_call: TRBV27; cdr3_nt: TGTGCCAGCACCGGCCGGTCAGGCGGGGGCTACACCTTC; cdr3_aa: CASTGRSGGGYTF
d_call: NA; clone_size: NA; j_call: TRBJ1-1; v_call: TRBV6-5; cdr3_nt: TGTGCCAGCAGTTACTCAGGGACCATGAACACTGAAGCTTTCTTT; cdr3_aa: CASSYSGTMNTEAFF
d_call: NA; clone_size: many; j_call: TRBJ2-7; v_call: TRBV18; cdr3_nt: TGTGCCAGCTCACCGGGGGATACTCTACGCGAGCAGTACTTC; cdr3_aa: CASSPGDTLREQYF
d_call: NA; clone_size: few; j_call: TRBJ1-1; v_call: TRBV28; cdr3_nt: TGTGCCAGCAGTTTATCAGGCAGTAAAGCTTTCTTT; cdr3_aa: CASSLSGSKAFF
d_call: NA; clone_size: many; j_call: TRBJ1-2; v_call: TRBV4-1; cdr3_nt: TGCGCCAGCAGCCAAGATCTCGCGGGCGGGGGTCTCTTTAACTATGGCTACACCTTC; cdr3_aa: CASSQDLAGGGLFNYGYTF
d_call: TRBD2; clone_size: few; j_call: TRBJ2-7; v_call: TRBV4-1; cdr3_nt: TGCGCCAGCAGCCATTTGACTAGCGGGTACGAGCAGTACTTC; cdr3_aa: CASSHLTSGYEQYF
d_call: NA; clone_size: many; j_call: TRBJ2-2; v_call: TRBV12-3/TRBV12-4; cdr3_nt: TGTGCCTCAATGGGGGGCACCGGGGAGCTGTTTTTT; cdr3_aa: CASMGGTGELFF
d_call: TRBD1; clone_size: many; j_call: TRBJ1-2; v_call: TRBV6-5; cdr3_nt: TGTGCCAACAGCCCTTCCGGGACAGTCTATGGCTACACCTTC; cdr3_aa: CANSPSGTVYGYTF
d_call: TRBD1; clone_size: many; j_call: TRBJ1-3; v_call: TRBV5-1; cdr3_nt: TGCGCCAGCAGCCCAGGGACAGGGTCTGGAAACACCATATATTTT; cdr3_aa: CASSPGTGSGNTIYF
d_call: NA; clone_size: many; j_call: TRBJ1-5; v_call: TRBV20-1; cdr3_nt: TGCAGTGCTAGAGATCCTAATAGCAATCAGCCCCAGCATTTT; cdr3_aa: CSARDPNSNQPQHF
d_call: NA; clone_size: many; j_call: TRBJ1-6; v_call: TRBV28; cdr3_nt: TGTGCCAGCCACCGGCCCAGGGCGAGCTCCTATAATTCACCCCTCCACTTT; cdr3_aa: CASHRPRASSYNSPLHF
d_call: TRBD1; clone_size: many; j_call: TRBJ2-7; v_call: TRBV27; cdr3_nt: TGTGCCAGCAGCAACAGGGGGCGCGACTACGAGCAGTACTTC; cdr3_aa: CASSNRGRDYEQYF